These 2 T cell receptor beta chains share one sample of origin, sequenced in a study of CD8 T cells in ankylosing spondylitis. TCRdb passed the 5' RACE reads through MiXCR, listing each CDR3 protein once. The table shows some 52,000 distinct CDR3 sequences, with approximately 7% occurring only once. What was sequenced was blood, either unsorted or a sorted T cell fraction (not recorded which). These receptors originate from a female donor with ankylosing spondylitis or in good health (not recorded which).

This clonotype was detected ten times or more. The V gene is TRBV5-1, the J gene TRBJ2-1, with D uncertain. Trimming removed 0 bases from V and 12 bases from J, with 16 bases in between. The CDR3 contains 14 residues. Looked up from germline, CDR1 is SGHRS and CDR2 is YFSETQ. CDR3 nucleotide sequence: TGCGCCAGCAGCTTGGGAGGACCAAAGGTCGGGCAGTTCTTC. Translated: CASSLGGPKVGQFF.

This clonotype has a count of ten or more. The CDR3 reads CSVREGETQYF. CDR3 nucleotide sequence: TGCAGCGTTCGCGAGGGAGAGACCCAGTACTTC. The rearrangement links TRBV29-1 to TRBJ2-5, with a weak D call TRBD2 (5 bases). This CDR3 contains 11 residues. V was trimmed by 5 bases and J by 4 bases, leaving 8 bases between them. The germline gives CDR1 SQVTM, CDR2 ANQGSEA.